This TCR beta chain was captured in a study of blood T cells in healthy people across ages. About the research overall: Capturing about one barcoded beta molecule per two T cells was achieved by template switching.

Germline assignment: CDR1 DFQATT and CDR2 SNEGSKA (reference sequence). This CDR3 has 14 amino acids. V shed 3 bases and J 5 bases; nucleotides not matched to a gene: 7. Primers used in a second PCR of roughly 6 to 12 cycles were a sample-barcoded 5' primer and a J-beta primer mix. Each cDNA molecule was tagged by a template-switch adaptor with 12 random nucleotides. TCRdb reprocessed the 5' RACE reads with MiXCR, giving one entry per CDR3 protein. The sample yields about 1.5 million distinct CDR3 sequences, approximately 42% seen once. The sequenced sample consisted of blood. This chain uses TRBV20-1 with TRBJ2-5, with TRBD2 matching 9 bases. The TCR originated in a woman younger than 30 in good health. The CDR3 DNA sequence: TGCAGTGCTAGTCGGTCTAGCGGGGAGGAGACCCAGTACTTC. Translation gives CSASRSSGEETQYF.